The source of this T cell receptor beta chain is a study of T cell repertoires in cytomegalovirus infection. This CDR3 has 16 amino acids. V lost 3 bases to trimming and J lost 4 bases, with 19 bases between them. Germline values: CDR1 MNHNS, CDR2 SASEGT. Each CDR3 protein is one row after TCRdb ran MiXCR on the reads. Of about 920,000 distinct CDR3 sequences listed, 30% to 40% are singletons. With respect to this clonotype: Its antigen is still unknown.

The clonotype originates from a human donor in good health (CMV status not recorded). Some clones in this sample may be carry-over from other donors' samples. The gene calls are TRBV6-1 and TRBJ2-7; D perhaps matches TRBD2 (6 bases). The material sequenced was cultured CD8+ T cells from PBMCs, taken from culture after CMV antigen stimulation. The CDR3 region is CASSEPFSGDLYEQYF. The CDR3 region has the DNA TGTGCCAGCAGTGAGCCCTTCTCGGGGGACCTGTACGAGCAGTACTTC.